The present TCR beta chain was sequenced within a study of T cells in Graves' hyperthyroidism and ophthalmopathy. Lactation, pregnancy, other autoimmune disease or uncontrolled infection led to exclusion of patients. Germline V gives CDR1 LNHDA, CDR2 SQIVND (reference sequence). Trimming shortened V by 1 base and J by 7 bases, and 8 bases separated the two germline ends. This CDR3 spans 13 amino acids. There were TCR beta CDR3 regions amplified from RNA transcripts. First-round RT-PCR targeting the TCR CDR3 was performed with the HTBI primer set. TCRdb re-analysed the multiplex PCR reads in MiXCR, keeping a single row per CDR3 protein. The sample lists about 180,000 distinct CDR3 sequences, approximately 15% occurring once.

This sequence joins TRBV19 and TRBJ2-1, with D uncertain. The sample comprised blood. This sequence was found in a woman aged 45-65 years with Graves' hyperthyroidism. The CDR3: CASSIVQANEQFF. As DNA, the CDR3 is TGTGCCAGTAGTATAGTGCAGGCTAATGAGCAGTTCTTC.